This TCR beta chain was recovered during a study of OX40 agonist ivuxolimab in advanced cancers. Overall study: The patients received ivuxolimab by intravenous route every 2 weeks at 0.01 to 10 mg/kg. Prior anti-PD-1, anti-PD-L1 or anti-CTLA-4 therapy did not bar entry, and 40% to 45% had some. Study-wide results and caveats: Clonal expansion by week 6 occurred in CD4+ and CD8+ blood T cells (at 0.1 to 3.0 mg/kg).

Trimming removed 5 bases at V and 1 base at J, with 6 bases between. The CDR3 loop spans 14 amino acids. In germline, CDR1 is KGHSH, CDR2 LQKENI. Note on this clone: Its antigen remains unidentified.

The repertoire was sequenced with immunoSEQ multiplex PCR; TCRdb's copy has only in-frame clones and lacks some. The sample gives about 98,000 clones, around 88% of which show up once; roughly 0.5% is in the top ten. The chain has TRBV18 and TRBJ2-6, with D unresolved. This clonotype originated in an adult with an advanced solid tumor such as melanoma, head and neck, liver or kidney cancer. Sequenced material: CD4+ or CD8+ T cells sorted from blood, taken in a trial of the OX40 agonist ivuxolimab. The CDR3 bases are TGTGCCAGCTCAATAGGATCTGGGGCCAACGTCCTGACTTTC. Its protein product is CASSIGSGANVLTF.